This T cell receptor beta chain is drawn from a study of T cell repertoires in cytomegalovirus infection. Study background: Indications of both CMV infection and matching HLA type were provided by public TCR beta signatures. Study-wide results and limits: CMV-specific TCR beta clonotypes restricted by HLA-C were the ones dominating the ex vivo response.

One entry per CDR3 protein, called by TCRdb with MiXCR from the reads. The repertoire has about 110,000 distinct CDR3 sequences, about 28% of them found once; the top ten carry approximately 78%. J lost 1 base, V lost 4 bases, and 14 bases had no gene match. In germline, CDR1 is SGHRS, CDR2 YFSETQ. The CDR3 has 19 amino acids. This clonotype has a handful of counts. The antigen is undetermined. Sequencing used CD8+ T cells from cultured PBMCs, obtained from culture after CMV antigen stimulation. The V and J genes are TRBV5-1 and TRBJ2-1; TRBD1 agrees at 10 bases. The receptor comes from a human donor in good health (CMV status not recorded). Some clones in this sample may be carry-over from other donors' samples. CDR3 region: CASSPKWDRGGGSYNEQFF. The CDR3 DNA is TGCGCCAGCAGCCCGAAGTGGGACAGGGGTGGAGGATCCTACAATGAGCAGTTCTTC.